This T cell receptor beta chain was identified in a study of spatial heterogeneity in lung cancer (dated by TCRdb to the late 2010s). Study-wide context: Beta-chain transcripts were consistently detected in greater numbers than alpha-chain transcripts, which likely reflects a higher abundance of beta-chain transcripts. In tumor regions, TCR transcript counts showed a strong correlation with a T cell transcriptional module score from matched bulk RNA-seq. In the raw uncorrected reads, each unique combination of TCR and UMI appeared more than ten times on average. TCR alpha and beta repertoires were quantitatively compared across multiple tumor regions, matched nontumor lung and blood in non-small cell lung cancer. Nonsynonymous mutation counts, determined by whole-exome sequencing of tumor tissue, were related to features of the TCR repertoire. At surgery, 220 tumor regions, almost 65 matched nontumor lung samples and some 54 PBMC samples were TCR-sequenced for both alpha and beta chains. Paper-wide results and their limitations: TCR-seq coverage of tumor T cells was estimated to be only around 7.3% for alpha chains and more than 11% for beta chains. Additional single-cell paired TCR alpha and beta sequencing was considered necessary to confirm, at a functional level, the hypothesis that regional TCRs recognize regional mutations. Counts of ubiquitous and regional expanded TCRs were found to correlate with counts of ubiquitous and regional nonsynonymous mutations, respectively. A correlation was observed between the number of expanded intratumoral alpha and beta TCRs and the tumor nonsynonymous mutation count.

The germline V gene sets CDR1 to SNHLY and CDR2 to FYNNEI. At the junction V is shortened by 3 bases and J by 2 bases, with 18 bases in between. The CDR3, from cysteine to phenylalanine, totals 17 residues. Just CDR3 DNA is preserved here, 51 bases in frame from base 1. At least ten counts were recorded for this clonotype. What antigen it recognizes has not been identified. The input lacks base qualities; no much larger clone sits a single base away. Preparation of the library involved 5' RACE. Sequencing relied on a NextSeq 500. The TCR library protocol attached a unique molecular identifier to each TCR cDNA molecule to allow correction of PCR and sequencing errors. The source study handled its data this way. TCR identification, UMI-based error correction and CDR3 extraction were performed with Decombinator tools. TCRs above a frequency of 2 per 1,000, corresponding to the top 1% of the tumor frequency distribution, were defined as expanded. Expanded tumor TCRs statistically deemed absent (corrected P<0.05) from at least one tumor region were classed as regional, and all other expanded tumor TCRs were classed as ubiquitous. Renyi diversity was calculated using the R vegan package after each repertoire was subsampled 100 times to 5,000 TCRs. CDR3 similarity networks were constructed using string-kernel similarity of amino acid triplets, with links drawn between CDR3s whose pairwise similarity was above 0.82. TCRdb applied fastp at Q25 and MiXCR to the public reads, then kept only in-frame beta chains. Each CDR3 protein gets just one entry, which takes the most common genes and DNA from the rows behind it. The V and J calls, along with clone size, are taken from TCRdb and not from the paper's own processing. Present in this sample are 100,000 to 110,000 distinct CDR3 sequences, approximately 4.7% of which were seen just once. The top ten clones comprise 21% of the sample.

What this sample's time point label stands for: sample taken at primary tumor resection. Samples were obtained from about 69 patients with early-stage, untreated non-small cell lung cancer from the lung TRACERx cohort. For TCR sequencing, whole RNA was extracted from tumor and nontumor lung tissue, or from cryopreserved PBMC samples, and no cell sorting was done. Only patients with enough RNA available from two or more tumor regions were chosen for TCR sequencing. Before selection, tumor and adjacent nontumor lung specimens were reviewed by a lung pathologist. The sequence joins TRBV2 to TRBJ2-3; the D gene could be either TRBD1 or TRBD2, each agreeing at 6 bases. This specimen was lung tumor tissue, taken at surgery. The TCR sequence derives from a male donor with early-stage non-small cell lung cancer. The CDR3 protein: CASSDSGGGLITDTQYF. The DNA sequence is TGTGCCAGCAGTGACTCCGGAGGGGGGCTAATCACAGATACGCAGTATTTT.